Listed below are T cell receptor beta chains from one sample, sequenced in a study of human T cells and chemical hapten exposure. TCRdb recomputed calls from the RACE reads with MiXCR, one row per CDR3 protein. Of roughly 120,000 distinct CDR3 sequences listed, 9% to 9.5% are singletons. The sample was whole blood, taken in connection with sensitization to the hapten diphenylcyclopropenone (DPC). The receptors derive from a woman aged 40 to 50 with alopecia areata. Some clones in this sample may be carry-over from other donors' samples. CDR3s include the opening cysteine and the closing phenylalanine or tryptophan. D genes are given only for firm matches. The size field is filled for only some rows; it gives once, few, many or a size class.

13 TRBJ2-7 - few TRBV5-1 CASSLYSSYEQYF TGCGCCAGCAGCTTGTACAGCTCCTACGAGCAGTACTTC
13 TRBJ1-2 - few TRBV5-5 CASSLQNNYGYTF TGTGCCAGCAGCCTACAGAATAACTATGGCTACACCTTC
16 TRBJ2-3 TRBD2 few TRBV5-1 CASSLGSSGRTDTQYF TGCGCCAGCAGCTTGGGGTCTAGCGGCCGCACAGATACGCAGTATTTT
13 TRBJ1-1 - - TRBV29-1 CSIGGGSITEAFF TGCAGCATAGGTGGGGGGTCCATCACTGAAGCTTTCTTT
15 TRBJ2-1 - - TRBV7-9 CASSLGQGGWNEQFF TGTGCCAGCAGCTTAGGGCAGGGAGGATGGAATGAGCAGTTCTTC
14 TRBJ1-1 - - TRBV12-3/TRBV12-4 CASRASGARTEAFF TGTGCCAGCAGGGCGTCCGGGGCGAGGACTGAAGCTTTCTTT
12 TRBJ2-7 - many TRBV6-2/TRBV6-3 CASQDRSGGQYF TGTGCCAGCCAGGACCGTTCCGGGGGGCAGTACTTC
15 TRBJ2-7 TRBD1 many TRBV5-5 CASSSPGTGAYEQYF TGTGCCAGCAGTTCTCCCGGGACAGGAGCCTACGAGCAGTACTTC
19 TRBJ2-2 - many TRBV7-8 CASIPSQNTRGGNTGELFF TGTGCCAGCATCCCCTCCCAGAACACCCGGGGCGGGAACACCGGGGAGCTGTTTTTT
18 TRBJ2-3 - - TRBV7-2 CASSLDNSHREKPDTQYF TGTGCCAGCAGCTTAGATAATAGTCATAGGGAGAAGCCAGATACGCAGTATTTT
12 TRBJ2-7 - few TRBV11-2 CASSQRSYEQYF TGTGCCAGCAGCCAACGGTCCTACGAGCAGTACTTC
14 TRBJ1-2 - many TRBV7-9 CASSLAVLSGGYTF TGTGCCAGCAGCTTAGCGGTGTTGTCGGGGGGCTACACCTTC
15 TRBJ1-6 - - TRBV7-2 CASSFSGPPGSLLHF TGTGCCAGCAGCTTTAGCGGACCGCCGGGTTCACTCCTCCACTTT
17 TRBJ2-1 TRBD2 - TRBV3-1 CASSPLSGGALGNEQFF TGTGCCAGCAGCCCGTTGAGCGGGGGGGCCTTAGGAAATGAGCAGTTCTTC
11 TRBJ1-2 - - TRBV29-1 CSVGQDYGYTF TGCAGCGTTGGTCAGGACTATGGCTACACCTTC
17 TRBJ2-2 TRBD2 few TRBV14 CASSQVRGGPNTGELFF TGTGCCAGCAGCCAAGTCCGGGGGGGTCCGAACACCGGGGAGCTGTTTTTT
14 TRBJ1-2 - - TRBV4-1 CASHNTGSNYGYTF TGCGCCAGCCACAACACAGGGTCTAACTATGGCTACACCTTC
13 TRBJ2-7 - many TRBV7-2 CASSPIGAYEQYF TGTGCCAGCAGCCCGATCGGGGCCTACGAGCAGTACTTC
15 TRBJ1-4 TRBD1 - TRBV4-2 CASSQDGTGNEKLFF TGTGCCAGCAGCCAAGATGGGACAGGGAATGAAAAACTGTTTTTT
13 TRBJ2-4 - few TRBV6-9 CASRRTGGNIQYF TGTGCCAGCAGGCGGACCGGTGGAAACATTCAGTACTTC
14 TRBJ2-2 TRBD2 few TRBV28 CASRSGLYTGELFF TGTGCCAGCAGGTCGGGACTATACACCGGGGAGCTGTTTTTT
14 TRBJ2-3 - few TRBV3-1 CASSRTGTQDTQYF TGTGCCAGCAGCCGAACCGGGACCCAAGATACGCAGTATTTT
15 TRBJ2-7 TRBD1 - TRBV7-6 CASSLVGQGASEQYF TGTGCCAGCAGCTTAGTTGGACAGGGGGCGTCCGAGCAGTACTTC
17 TRBJ1-1 TRBD1 many TRBV23-1 CASSQYGQGEGVTEAFF TGCGCCAGCAGTCAATACGGACAGGGAGAGGGGGTGACTGAAGCTTTCTTT
15 TRBJ1-3 - - TRBV3-1 CASSQGGESGNTIYF TGTGCCAGCAGCCAAGGGGGCGAATCTGGAAACACCATATATTTT
16 TRBJ2-4 - many TRBV7-2 CASSLRDGLAKNIQYF TGTGCCAGCAGCCTCCGGGACGGTCTAGCCAAAAACATTCAGTACTTC
12 TRBJ1-5 - - TRBV6-2/TRBV6-3 CASSYGGGTQHF TGTGCCAGCAGTTACGGGGGGGGGACCCAGCATTTT
14 TRBJ2-7 TRBD2 - TRBV2 CASTEAGGNYEQYF TGTGCCAGCACCGAAGCGGGGGGGAACTACGAGCAGTACTTC
13 TRBJ2-7 - many TRBV27 CASSLGQSYEQYF TGTGCCAGCAGTTTGGGGCAATCCTACGAGCAGTACTTC
15 TRBJ1-1 TRBD1 many TRBV10-3 CAISRQGTMNTEAFF TGTGCCATCAGTCGACAGGGGACGATGAACACTGAAGCTTTCTTT
15 TRBJ2-7 TRBD2 - TRBV7-6 CASSPGTSGDHEQYF TGTGCCAGCAGCCCTGGGACTAGCGGGGACCACGAGCAGTACTTC
15 TRBJ2-3 - many TRBV3-1 CASSQDGGPTDTQYF TGTGCCAGCAGCCAAGACGGGGGCCCCACAGATACGCAGTATTTT
16 TRBJ1-3 - many TRBV5-1 CASSSTGIYSGNTIYF TGCGCCAGCAGCTCAACAGGGATCTACTCTGGAAACACCATATATTTT
15 TRBJ2-3 TRBD2 few TRBV9 CASSVVGSGVDTQYF TGTGCCAGCAGCGTAGTGGGTAGCGGGGTGGATACGCAGTATTTT
15 TRBJ1-2 - medium-sized TRBV20-1 CSANRRSPGVYGYTF TGCAGTGCCAACCGACGGTCACCTGGGGTCTATGGCTACACCTTC
15 TRBJ1-5 - many TRBV7-2 CASSLAGPSNQPQHF TGTGCCAGCAGCTTAGCGGGGCCTAGCAATCAGCCCCAGCATTTT
16 TRBJ1-3 - many TRBV11-2 CASSLDPKYLGNTIYF TGTGCCAGCAGCTTAGATCCGAAATATCTCGGAAACACCATATATTTT
15 TRBJ1-1 TRBD1 many TRBV30 CARDPGQGAGTEAFF TGTGCCAGAGATCCAGGACAGGGGGCCGGCACTGAAGCTTTCTTT
16 TRBJ2-3 TRBD1 few TRBV24-1 CATSPAGQGLRDTQYF TGTGCCACCAGTCCCGCAGGACAGGGTTTACGCGATACGCAGTATTTT
13 TRBJ2-7 - many TRBV10-3 CAISEATTYEQYF TGTGCCATCAGTGAGGCGACTACGTACGAGCAGTACTTC